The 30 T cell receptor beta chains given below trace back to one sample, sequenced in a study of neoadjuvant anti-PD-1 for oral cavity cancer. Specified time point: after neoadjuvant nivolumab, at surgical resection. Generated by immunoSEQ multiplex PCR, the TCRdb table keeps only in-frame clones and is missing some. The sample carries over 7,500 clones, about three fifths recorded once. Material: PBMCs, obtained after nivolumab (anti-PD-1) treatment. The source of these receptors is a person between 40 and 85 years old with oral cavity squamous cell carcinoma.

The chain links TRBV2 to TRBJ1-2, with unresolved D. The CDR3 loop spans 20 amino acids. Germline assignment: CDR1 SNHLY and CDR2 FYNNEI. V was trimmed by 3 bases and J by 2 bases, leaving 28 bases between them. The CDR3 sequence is CASSDGNDISENLLNYGYTF. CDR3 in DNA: TGTGCCAGCAGTGACGGTAATGACATTAGCGAGAACCTACTCAACTATGGCTACACCTTC.

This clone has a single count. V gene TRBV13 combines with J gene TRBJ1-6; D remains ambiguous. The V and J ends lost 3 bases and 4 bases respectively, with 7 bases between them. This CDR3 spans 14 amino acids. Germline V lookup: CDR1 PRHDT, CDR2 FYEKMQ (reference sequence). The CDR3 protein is CASSLADYNSPLHF. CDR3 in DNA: TGTGCCAGCAGCTTGGCGGATTATAATTCACCCCTCCACTTT.

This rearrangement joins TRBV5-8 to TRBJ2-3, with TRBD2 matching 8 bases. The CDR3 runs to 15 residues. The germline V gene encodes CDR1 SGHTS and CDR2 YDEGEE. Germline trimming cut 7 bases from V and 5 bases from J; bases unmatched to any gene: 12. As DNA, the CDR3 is TGTGCCAGCGGGAAAGGGACTAGTATCCAAGATACGCAGTATTTT. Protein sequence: CASGKGTSIQDTQYF.

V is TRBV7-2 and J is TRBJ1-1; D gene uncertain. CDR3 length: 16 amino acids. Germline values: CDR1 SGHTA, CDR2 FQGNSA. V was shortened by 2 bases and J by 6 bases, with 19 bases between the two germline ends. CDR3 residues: CASSLFGPPLSAEAFF. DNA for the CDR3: TGTGCCAGCAGCTTATTCGGCCCCCCTCTGAGCGCTGAAGCTTTCTTT.

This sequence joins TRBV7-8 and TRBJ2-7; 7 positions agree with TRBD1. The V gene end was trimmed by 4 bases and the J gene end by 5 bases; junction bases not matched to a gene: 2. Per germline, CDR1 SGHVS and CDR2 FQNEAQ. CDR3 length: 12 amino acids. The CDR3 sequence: CASSYQGDEQYF. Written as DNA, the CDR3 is TGTGCCAGCAGCTATCAGGGGGACGAGCAGTACTTC.

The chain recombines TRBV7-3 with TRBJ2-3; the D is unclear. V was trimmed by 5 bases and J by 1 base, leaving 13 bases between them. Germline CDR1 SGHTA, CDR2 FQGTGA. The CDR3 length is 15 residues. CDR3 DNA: TGTGCCAGCAGCCCCGAAGGCCGGCGCACAGATACGCAGTATTTT. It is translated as CASSPEGRRTDTQYF. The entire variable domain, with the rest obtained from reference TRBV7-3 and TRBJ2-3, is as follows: GAGVSQTPSNKVTEKGKYVELRCDPISGHTALYWYRQSLGQGPEFLIYFQGTGAADDSGLPNDRFFAVRPEGSVSTLKIQRTERGDSAVYLCASSPEGRRTDTQYFGPGTRLTVL.

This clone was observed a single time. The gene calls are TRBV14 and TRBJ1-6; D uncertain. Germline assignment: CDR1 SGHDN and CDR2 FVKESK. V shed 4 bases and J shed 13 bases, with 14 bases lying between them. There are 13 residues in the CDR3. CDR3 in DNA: TGTGCCAGCAGCCCTTTGACCGCGCGGCCCCTCCACTTT. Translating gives CASSPLTARPLHF.

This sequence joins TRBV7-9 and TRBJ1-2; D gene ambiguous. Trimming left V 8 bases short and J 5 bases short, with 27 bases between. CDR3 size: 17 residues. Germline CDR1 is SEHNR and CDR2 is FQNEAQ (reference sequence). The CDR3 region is CASLHIKLDGGVYGYTF. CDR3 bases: TGTGCCAGCCTTCATATCAAGCTGGATGGTGGTGTGTATGGCTACACCTTC.

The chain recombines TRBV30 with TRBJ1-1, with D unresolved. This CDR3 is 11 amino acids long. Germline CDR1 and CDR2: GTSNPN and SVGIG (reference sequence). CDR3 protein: CVATVNTEAFF. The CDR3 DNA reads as TGTGTAGCCACAGTGAACACTGAAGCTTTCTTT. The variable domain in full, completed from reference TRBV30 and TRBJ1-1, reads SQTIHQWPATLVQPVGSPLSLECTVEGTSNPNLYWYRQAAGRGLQLLFYSVGIGQISSEVPQNLSASRPQDRQFILSSKKLLLSDSGFYLCVATVNTEAFFGQGTRLTVV.

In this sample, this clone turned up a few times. CDR3 DNA sequence: TGTGCCAGCAGCTTGGTGGGCGGGACAGGGGGAAACACTGAAGCTTTCTTT. Protein sequence: CASSLVGGTGGNTEAFF. This chain uses TRBV5-6 with TRBJ1-1; 11 nucleotides agree with TRBD1. Germline trimming cut 0 bases from V and 2 bases from J; bases unmatched to any gene: 6. Per germline, CDR1 SGHDT and CDR2 YYEEEE. This CDR3 has 17 amino acids.

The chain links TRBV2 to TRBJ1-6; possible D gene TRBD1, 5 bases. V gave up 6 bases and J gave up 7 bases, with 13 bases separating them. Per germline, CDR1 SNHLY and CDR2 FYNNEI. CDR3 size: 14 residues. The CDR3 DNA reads TGTGCCAGCAGCCCGGGACGGAGAAATTCACCCCTCCACTTT. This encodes CASSPGRRNSPLHF.

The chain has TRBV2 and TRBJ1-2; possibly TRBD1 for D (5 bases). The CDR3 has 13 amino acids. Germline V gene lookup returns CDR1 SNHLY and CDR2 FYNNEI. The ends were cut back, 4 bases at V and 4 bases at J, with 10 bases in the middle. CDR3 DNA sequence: TGTGCCAGCAGTGGTAGGGGTCCCTATGGCTACACCTTC. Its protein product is CASSGRGPYGYTF.

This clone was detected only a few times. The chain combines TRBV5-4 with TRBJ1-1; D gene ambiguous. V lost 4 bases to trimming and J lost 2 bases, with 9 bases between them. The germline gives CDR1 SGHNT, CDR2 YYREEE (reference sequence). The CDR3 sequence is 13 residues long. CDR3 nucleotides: TGTGCCAGCAGCCCGCGACCCAACACTGAAGCTTTCTTT. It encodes CASSPRPNTEAFF.

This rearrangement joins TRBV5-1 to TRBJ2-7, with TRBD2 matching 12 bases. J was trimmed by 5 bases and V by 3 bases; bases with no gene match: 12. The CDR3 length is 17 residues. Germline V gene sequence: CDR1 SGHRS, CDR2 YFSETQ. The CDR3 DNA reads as TGCGCCAGCAGCTCTTTGACTAGCGGGAGCGGTCGGAACGAGCAGTACTTC. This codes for CASSSLTSGSGRNEQYF.

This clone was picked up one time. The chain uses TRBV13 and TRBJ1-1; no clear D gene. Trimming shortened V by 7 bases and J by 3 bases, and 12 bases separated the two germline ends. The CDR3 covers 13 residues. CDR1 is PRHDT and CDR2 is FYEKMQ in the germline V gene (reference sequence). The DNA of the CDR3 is TGTGCCAGCAAGGGAGGGCGGTACACTGAAGCTTTCTTT. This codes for CASKGGRYTEAFF.

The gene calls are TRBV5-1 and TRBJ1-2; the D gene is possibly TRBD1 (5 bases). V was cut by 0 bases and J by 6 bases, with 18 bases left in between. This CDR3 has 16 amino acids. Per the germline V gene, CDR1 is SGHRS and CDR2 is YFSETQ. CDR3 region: CASSLGDRGVLDGYTF. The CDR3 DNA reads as TGCGCCAGCAGCTTGGGGGACCGTGGGGTGCTTGATGGCTACACCTTC.

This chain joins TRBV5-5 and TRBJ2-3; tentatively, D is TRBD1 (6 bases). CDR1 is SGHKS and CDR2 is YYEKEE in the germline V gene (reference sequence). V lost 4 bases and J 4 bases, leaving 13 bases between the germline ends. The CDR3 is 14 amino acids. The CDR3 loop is CASSTGNRADTQYF. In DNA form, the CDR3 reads TGTGCCAGCAGCACAGGGAATCGCGCAGATACGCAGTATTTT.

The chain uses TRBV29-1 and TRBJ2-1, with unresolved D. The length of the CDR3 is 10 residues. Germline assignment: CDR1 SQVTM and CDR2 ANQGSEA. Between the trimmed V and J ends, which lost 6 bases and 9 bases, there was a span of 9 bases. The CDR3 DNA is TGCAGCGTGAAGAATGTTGAGCAGTTCTTC. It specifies CSVKNVEQFF.

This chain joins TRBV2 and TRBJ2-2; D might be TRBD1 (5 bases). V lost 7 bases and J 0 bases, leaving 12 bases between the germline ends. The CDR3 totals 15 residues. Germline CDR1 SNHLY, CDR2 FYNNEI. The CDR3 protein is CASKIRAANTGELFF. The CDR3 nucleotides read TGTGCCAGCAAGATCAGGGCTGCGAACACCGGGGAGCTGTTTTTT.

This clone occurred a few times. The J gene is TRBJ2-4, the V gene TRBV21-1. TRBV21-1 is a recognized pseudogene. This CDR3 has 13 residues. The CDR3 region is CASSKVMENIQYF. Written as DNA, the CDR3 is TGTGCCAGCAGCAAAGTTATGGAAAACATTCAGTACTTC.

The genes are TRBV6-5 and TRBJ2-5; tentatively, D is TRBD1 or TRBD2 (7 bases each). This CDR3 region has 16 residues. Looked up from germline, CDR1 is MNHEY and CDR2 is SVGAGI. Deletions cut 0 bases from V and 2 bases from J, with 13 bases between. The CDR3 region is CASSYSAGGGQETQYF. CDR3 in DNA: TGTGCCAGCAGTTACTCGGCAGGGGGAGGGCAAGAGACCCAGTACTTC.

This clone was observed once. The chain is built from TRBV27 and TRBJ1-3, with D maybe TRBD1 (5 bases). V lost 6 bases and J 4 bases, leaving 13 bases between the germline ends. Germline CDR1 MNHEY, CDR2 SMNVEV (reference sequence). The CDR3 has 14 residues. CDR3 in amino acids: CASSPGFSGNTIYF. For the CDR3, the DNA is TGTGCCAGCAGCCCAGGGTTCTCCGGAAACACCATATATTTT.

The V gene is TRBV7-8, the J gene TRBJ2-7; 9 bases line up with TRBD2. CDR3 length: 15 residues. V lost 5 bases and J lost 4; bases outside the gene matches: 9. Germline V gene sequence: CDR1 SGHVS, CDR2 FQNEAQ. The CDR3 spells CASSDAGGARYEQYF. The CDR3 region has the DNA TGTGCCAGCAGCGACGCGGGAGGGGCGCGATACGAGCAGTACTTC.

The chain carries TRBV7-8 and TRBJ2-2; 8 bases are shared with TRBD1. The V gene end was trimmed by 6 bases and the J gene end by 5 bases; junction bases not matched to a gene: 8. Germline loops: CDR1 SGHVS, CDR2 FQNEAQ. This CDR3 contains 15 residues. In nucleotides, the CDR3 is TGTGCCAGCAGATCTACAGGGGGAGAAACCGGGGAGCTGTTTTTT. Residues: CASRSTGGETGELFF.

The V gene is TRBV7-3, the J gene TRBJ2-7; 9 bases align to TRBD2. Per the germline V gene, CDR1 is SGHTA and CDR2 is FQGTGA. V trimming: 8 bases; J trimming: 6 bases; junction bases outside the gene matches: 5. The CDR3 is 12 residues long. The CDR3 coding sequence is TGTGCCAGCGGTAGCGGGGGTGGCGAGCAGTACTTC. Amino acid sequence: CASGSGGGEQYF.

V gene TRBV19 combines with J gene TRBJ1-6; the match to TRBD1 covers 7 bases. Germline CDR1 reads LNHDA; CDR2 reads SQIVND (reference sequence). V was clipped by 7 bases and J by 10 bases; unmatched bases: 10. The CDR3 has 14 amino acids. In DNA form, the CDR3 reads TGTGCCAGTAACCCTACAGGGGTTCAATCACCCCTCCACTTT. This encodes CASNPTGVQSPLHF.

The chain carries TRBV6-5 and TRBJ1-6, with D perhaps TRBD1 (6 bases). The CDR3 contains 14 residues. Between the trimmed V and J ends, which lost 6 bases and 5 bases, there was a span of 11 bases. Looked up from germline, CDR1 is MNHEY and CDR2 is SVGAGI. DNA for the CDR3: TGTGCCAGCAGAGGGGGAGTTAATAATTCACCCCTCCACTTT. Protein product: CASRGGVNNSPLHF.

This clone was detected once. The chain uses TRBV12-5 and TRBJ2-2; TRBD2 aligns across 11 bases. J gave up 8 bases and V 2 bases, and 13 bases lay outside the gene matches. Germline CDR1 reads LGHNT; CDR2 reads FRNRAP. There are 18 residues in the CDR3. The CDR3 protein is CASGLTAPSGRFRGELFF. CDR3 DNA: TGTGCTAGTGGTTTGACCGCACCTAGCGGGAGGTTCCGGGGGGAGCTGTTTTTT.

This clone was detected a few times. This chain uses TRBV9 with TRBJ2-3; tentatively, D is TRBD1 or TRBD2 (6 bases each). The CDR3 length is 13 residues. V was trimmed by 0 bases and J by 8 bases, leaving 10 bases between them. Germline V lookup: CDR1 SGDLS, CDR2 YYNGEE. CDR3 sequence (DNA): TGTGCCAGCAGCGTAGGGGGGGCGAGTACGCAGTATTTT. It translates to CASSVGGASTQYF.

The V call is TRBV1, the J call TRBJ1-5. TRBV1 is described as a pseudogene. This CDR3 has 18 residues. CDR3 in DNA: TGCACCAGCAACGAACTAGGGACTCACCTTGGGAGCAATCAGCCCCAGCATTTT. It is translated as CTSNELGTHLGSNQPQHF.